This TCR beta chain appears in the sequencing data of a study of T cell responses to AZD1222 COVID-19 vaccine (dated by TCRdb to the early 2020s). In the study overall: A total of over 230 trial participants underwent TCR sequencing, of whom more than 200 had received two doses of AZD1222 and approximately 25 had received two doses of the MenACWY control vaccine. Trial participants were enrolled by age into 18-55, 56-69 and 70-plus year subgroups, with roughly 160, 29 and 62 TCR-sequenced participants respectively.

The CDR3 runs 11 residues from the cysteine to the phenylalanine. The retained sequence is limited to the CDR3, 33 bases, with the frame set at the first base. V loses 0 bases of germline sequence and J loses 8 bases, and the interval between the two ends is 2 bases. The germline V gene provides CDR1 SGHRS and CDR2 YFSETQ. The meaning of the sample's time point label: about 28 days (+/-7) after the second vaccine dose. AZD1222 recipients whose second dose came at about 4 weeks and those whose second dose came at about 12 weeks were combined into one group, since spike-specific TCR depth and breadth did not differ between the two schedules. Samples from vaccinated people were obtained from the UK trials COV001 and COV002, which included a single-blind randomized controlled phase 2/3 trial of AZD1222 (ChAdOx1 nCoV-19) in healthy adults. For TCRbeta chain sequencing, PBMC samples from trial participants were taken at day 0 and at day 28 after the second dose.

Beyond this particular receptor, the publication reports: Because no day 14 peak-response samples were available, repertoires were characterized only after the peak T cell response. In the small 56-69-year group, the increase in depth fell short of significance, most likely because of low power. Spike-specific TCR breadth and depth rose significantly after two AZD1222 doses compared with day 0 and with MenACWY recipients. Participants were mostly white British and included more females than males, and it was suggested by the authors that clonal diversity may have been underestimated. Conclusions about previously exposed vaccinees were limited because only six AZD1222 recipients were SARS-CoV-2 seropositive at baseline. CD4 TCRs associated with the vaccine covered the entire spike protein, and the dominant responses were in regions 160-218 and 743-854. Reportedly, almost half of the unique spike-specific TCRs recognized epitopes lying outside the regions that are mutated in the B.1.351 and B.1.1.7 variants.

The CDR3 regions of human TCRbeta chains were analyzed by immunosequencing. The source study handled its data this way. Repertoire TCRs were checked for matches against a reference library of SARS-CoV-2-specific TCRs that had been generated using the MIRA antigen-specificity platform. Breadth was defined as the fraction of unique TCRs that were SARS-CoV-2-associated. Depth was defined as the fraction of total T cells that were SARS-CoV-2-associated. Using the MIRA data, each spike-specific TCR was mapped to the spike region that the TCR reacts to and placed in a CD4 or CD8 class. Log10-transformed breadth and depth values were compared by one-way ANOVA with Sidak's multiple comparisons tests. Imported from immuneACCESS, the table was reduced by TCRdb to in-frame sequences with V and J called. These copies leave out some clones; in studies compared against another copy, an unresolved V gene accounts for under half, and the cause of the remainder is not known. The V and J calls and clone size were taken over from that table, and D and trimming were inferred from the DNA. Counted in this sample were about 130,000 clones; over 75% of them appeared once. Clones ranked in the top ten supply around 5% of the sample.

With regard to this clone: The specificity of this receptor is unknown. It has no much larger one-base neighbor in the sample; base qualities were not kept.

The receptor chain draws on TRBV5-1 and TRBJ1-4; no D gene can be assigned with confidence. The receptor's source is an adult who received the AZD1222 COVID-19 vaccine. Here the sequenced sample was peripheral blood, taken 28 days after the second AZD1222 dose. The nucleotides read TGCGCCAGCAGCTTGGGGGAAAAACTGTTTTTT. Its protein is CASSLGEKLFF.